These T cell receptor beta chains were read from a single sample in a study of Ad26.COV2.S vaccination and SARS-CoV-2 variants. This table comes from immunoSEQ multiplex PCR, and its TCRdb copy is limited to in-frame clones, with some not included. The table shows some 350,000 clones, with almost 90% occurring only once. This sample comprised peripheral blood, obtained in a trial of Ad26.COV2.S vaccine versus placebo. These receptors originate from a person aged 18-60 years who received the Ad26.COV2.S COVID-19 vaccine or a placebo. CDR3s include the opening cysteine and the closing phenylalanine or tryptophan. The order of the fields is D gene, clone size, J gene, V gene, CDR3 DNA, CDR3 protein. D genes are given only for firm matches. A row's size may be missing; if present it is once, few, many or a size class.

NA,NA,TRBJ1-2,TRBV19,TGTGCCAGTAGTAAGATGACCTCTAACTATGGCTACACCTTC,CASSKMTSNYGYTF
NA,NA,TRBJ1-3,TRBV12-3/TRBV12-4,TGTGCCAGCAGGTCCGGTCGGTTCACCATATATTTT,CASRSGRFTIYF
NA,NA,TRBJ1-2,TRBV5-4,TGTGCCAGCAGCGACGGGACTATCTATGGCTACACCTTC,CASSDGTIYGYTF
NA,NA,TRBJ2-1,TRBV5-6,TGTGCCAGCACTGGAACGCAGGCCCGCTACAATGAGCAGTTCTTC,CASTGTQARYNEQFF
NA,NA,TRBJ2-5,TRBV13,TGTGCCAGCGCCTCCGAGGACGGGGTAGGAGAGACCCAGTACTTC,CASASEDGVGETQYF
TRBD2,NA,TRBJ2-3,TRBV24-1,TGTGCCACCAGTGACCCCCAGCGGGGACCTACAGATACGCAGTATTTT,CATSDPQRGPTDTQYF
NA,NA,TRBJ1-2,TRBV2,TGTGCCAGCAGTCCATCTCACGCTTCCTATTCAAGGGGCTACACCTTC,CASSPSHASYSRGYTF
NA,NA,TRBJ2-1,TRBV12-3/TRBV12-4,TGTGCCAGCAGTTTATCCAGCAGGGTAGGGTTCTTC,CASSLSSRVGFF
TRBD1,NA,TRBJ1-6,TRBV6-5,TGTGCCAGCAGTCGACAGGGTGGTAATTCACCCCTCCACTTT,CASSRQGGNSPLHF
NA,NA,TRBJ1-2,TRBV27,TGTGCCAGCAGTTTGGGATTTAGTGGAAATGGCTACACCTTC,CASSLGFSGNGYTF
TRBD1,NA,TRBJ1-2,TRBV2,TGTGCCAGCAGTGAAGAGGGGGCAGTCTATGGCTACACCTTC,CASSEEGAVYGYTF
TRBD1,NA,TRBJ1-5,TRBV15,TGTGCCACCAGGACAGGGTATCAGCCCCAGCATTTT,CATRTGYQPQHF
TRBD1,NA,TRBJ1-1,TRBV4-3,TGCGCCAGCAGCCAAGAGGAAACAGGGGGCGTTGAAGCTTTCTTT,CASSQEETGGVEAFF
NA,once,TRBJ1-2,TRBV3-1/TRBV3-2,TGTGCCATCGACAATTCTAACTATGGCTACACCTTC,CAIDNSNYGYTF
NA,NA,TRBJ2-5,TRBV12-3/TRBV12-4,TGTGCCAGCAGCCCCGAGGTCCAAGAGACCCAGTACTTC,CASSPEVQETQYF
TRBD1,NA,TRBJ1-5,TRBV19,TGTGCCAGTAGTCCAAGGGGACAGGGTAGTGAGCCCCAGCATTTT,CASSPRGQGSEPQHF
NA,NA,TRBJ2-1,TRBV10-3,TGTGCCATCGGGGGAGGTGGAAATGAGCAGTTCTTC,CAIGGGGNEQFF
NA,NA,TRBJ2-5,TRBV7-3,TGTGCCAGCAGCCTCGGGGTACAAGAGACCCAGTACTTC,CASSLGVQETQYF
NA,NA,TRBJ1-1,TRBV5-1,TGCGCCAGCAGCTCTACAGGGATAAACACTGAAGCTTTCTTT,CASSSTGINTEAFF
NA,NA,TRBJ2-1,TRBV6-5,TGTGCCAGCAGTCTGTGGGGTAGGGGTAACGATGAGCAGTTCTTC,CASSLWGRGNDEQFF
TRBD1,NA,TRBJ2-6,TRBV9,TGTGCCAGCAGCGGACGACAGGGTTGGTCCACCTCTGGGGCCAACGTCCTGACTTTC,CASSGRQGWSTSGANVLTF
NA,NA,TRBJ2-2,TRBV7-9,TGTGCCAGCAGCTTCCGTGACCGGGACGCAACGAACACCGGGGAGCTGTTTTTT,CASSFRDRDATNTGELFF
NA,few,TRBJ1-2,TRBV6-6,TGTGCCAGCAGCCTAAACTATGGCTACACCTTC,CASSLNYGYTF
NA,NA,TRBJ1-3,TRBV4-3,TGCGCCAGCAGCCAAGAGAGTGGCAACACCATATATTTT,CASSQESGNTIYF
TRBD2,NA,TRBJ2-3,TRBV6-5,TGTGCCAGCAGACGAACCGGGACTAGAACAGATACGCAGTATTTT,CASRRTGTRTDTQYF
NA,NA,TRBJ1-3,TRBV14,TGTGCCAGCAGCCAAGATCGAGTCTCTGGAAACACCATATATTTT,CASSQDRVSGNTIYF
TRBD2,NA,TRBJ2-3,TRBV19,TGTGCCAGTGATACCCTAGCGGGAGGTGGCACAGATACGCAGTATTTT,CASDTLAGGGTDTQYF
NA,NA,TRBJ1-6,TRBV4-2,TGTGCCAGCAGCCAGGAGGGCCGGATTACCTCCTATAATTCACCCCTCCACTTT,CASSQEGRITSYNSPLHF
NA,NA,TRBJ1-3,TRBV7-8,TGTGCCAGCAGCGCATCATCCCGGACAAGAGGAAACACCATATATTTT,CASSASSRTRGNTIYF
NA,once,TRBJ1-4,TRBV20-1,TGCAGTGCTAGTGGGGTGCCAACTAATGAAAAACTGTTTTTT,CSASGVPTNEKLFF
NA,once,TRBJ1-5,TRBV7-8,TGTGCCAGCAGCCCTAGAATCTGGTCCGCACTTCAGCCCCAGCATTTT,CASSPRIWSALQPQHF
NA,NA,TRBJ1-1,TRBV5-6,TGTGCCAGCAGCTTGCTCAGTTTGAACACTGAAGCTTTCTTT,CASSLLSLNTEAFF
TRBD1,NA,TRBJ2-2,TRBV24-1,TGTGCCACCCAGGGGGCCGAAACCGGGGAGCTGTTTTTT,CATQGAETGELFF
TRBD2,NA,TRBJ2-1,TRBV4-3,TGCGCCAGCAGCCTAGCGGCATGGACTAGCGTTTACAATGAGCAGTTCTTC,CASSLAAWTSVYNEQFF
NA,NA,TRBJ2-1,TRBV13,TGTGCCAGCAGCCAACTACAGGGTCTAGCCATTTTCGGGTCCTACAATGAGCAGTTCTTC,CASSQLQGLAIFGSYNEQFF
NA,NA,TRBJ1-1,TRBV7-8,TGTGCCAGCACCACACCCGAAGGGCCTCCACTGGCTTTCTTT,CASTTPEGPPLAFF
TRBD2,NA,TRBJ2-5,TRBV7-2,TGTGCCAGCAGCTTAGCAGAACTAGCGTTCTACGGCGAGACCCAGTACTTC,CASSLAELAFYGETQYF
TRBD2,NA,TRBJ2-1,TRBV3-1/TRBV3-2,TGTGCCAGCAGCCTCCCAGGACTAGCGGGAGGGCGGGGTGAGCAGTTCTTC,CASSLPGLAGGRGEQFF
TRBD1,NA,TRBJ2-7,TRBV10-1,TGCGCCAGCAGTGAGTCATCGGGACAGGGCGAGCAGTACTTC,CASSESSGQGEQYF
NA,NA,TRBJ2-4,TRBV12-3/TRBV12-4,TGTGCCAGCAGTCCGGAGACTGGCATTCAGTACTTC,CASSPETGIQYF
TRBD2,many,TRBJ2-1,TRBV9,TGTGCCAGCAGCTCCAGGACTAGCGGTACCCACAATGAGCAGTTCTTC,CASSSRTSGTHNEQFF
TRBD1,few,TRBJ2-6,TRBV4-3,TGCGCCAGCAGCTCTATCGCAGGGGGCTCTGGGGCCAACGTCCTGACTTTC,CASSSIAGGSGANVLTF
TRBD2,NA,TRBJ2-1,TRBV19,TGTGCCAGTAGTCTCGATCGGATTAGGACTAGCGGAGGTATTGAGCAGTTCTTC,CASSLDRIRTSGGIEQFF
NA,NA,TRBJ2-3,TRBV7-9,TGTGCCAGCAGCTTGACGGGGCGCACAGATACGCAGTATTTT,CASSLTGRTDTQYF
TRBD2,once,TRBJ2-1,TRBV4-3,TGCGCCAGCAGCCCCCTCCAAGCGGGGGGGTACAATGAGCAGTTCTTC,CASSPLQAGGYNEQFF
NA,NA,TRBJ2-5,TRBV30,TGTGCCTCGGATCAAGAGACCCAGTACTTC,CASDQETQYF
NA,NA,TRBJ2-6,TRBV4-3,TGCGCCAGCAGCACCTCCTCTGGGGCCAACGTCCTGACTTTC,CASSTSSGANVLTF
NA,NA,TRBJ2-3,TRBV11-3,TGTGCCAGCAGCGGCCGCCATACGCAGTATTTT,CASSGRHTQYF
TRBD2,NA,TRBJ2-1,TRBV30,TGTGCCTGGAGTGTAGATCCTAGCGGGAGGGCCCGTGAGCAGTTCTTC,CAWSVDPSGRAREQFF